A selection of T cell receptor beta chains follows, all from one sample in a study of blood T cell repertoires in COVID-19. Profiling relied on immunoSEQ multiplex PCR, and the TCRdb table lists in-frame clones only, not all of them. Of 97,000 or so clones in the sample, more than 90% were seen once. Sequenced sample: peripheral blood. These receptors were obtained from a man younger than 30 with acute or convalescent COVID-19. Both conserved end residues are part of each CDR3. A D gene is named only where the DNA matches it firmly. The size field is filled for only some rows; it gives once, few, many or a size class.

size	D	J	V	DNA	CDR3
.	TRBD1	TRBJ1-1	TRBV19	TGTGCCAGTAGTATTGAGGGGGCGGAAACTGAAGCTTTCTTT	CASSIEGAETEAFF
.	.	TRBJ2-1	TRBV5-1	TGCGCCAGCAGCCTCCCAGGCTCCTACAATGAGCAGTTCTTC	CASSLPGSYNEQFF
.	TRBD1	TRBJ1-2	TRBV11-2	TGTGCCAGCAGCTTAGTATTGACAGGGACGGGATTCTATGGCTACACCTTC	CASSLVLTGTGFYGYTF
.	TRBD1	TRBJ1-5	TRBV4-2	TGTGCCAGCAGCCAAGAACCGGGACAGGGTTTCAATCAGCCCCAGCATTTT	CASSQEPGQGFNQPQHF
.	.	TRBJ1-1	TRBV11-2	TGTGCCAGCAGCTTAGGGGTCGGGGGAACGAACACTGAAGCTTTCTTT	CASSLGVGGTNTEAFF
.	TRBD1	TRBJ1-1	TRBV5-8	TGTGCCAGCAGCTACGACAGGGGGACTGAAGCTTTCTTT	CASSYDRGTEAFF
.	.	TRBJ2-7	TRBV18	TGTGCCAGCTCACCGTCGCAGGGGTTATCCTACGAGCAGTACTTC	CASSPSQGLSYEQYF
.	TRBD1	TRBJ1-4	TRBV9	TGTGCCAGCAGCGTAGGGGGACAGGGGATTGAAAAACTGTTTTTT	CASSVGGQGIEKLFF
.	.	TRBJ1-4	TRBV30	TGTGCCTGGCGGTCAACTAATGAAAAACTGTTTTTT	CAWRSTNEKLFF
.	TRBD1	TRBJ1-6	TRBV5-1	TGCGCCAGCAGCCGGTCGACAGGGGGCGATTCACCCCTCCACTTT	CASSRSTGGDSPLHF
.	.	TRBJ1-2	TRBV6-5	TGTGCCAGCACGGTAACTTCTAACTATGGCTACACCTTC	CASTVTSNYGYTF
once	TRBD1	TRBJ1-1	TRBV7-9	TGTGCCAGCAGCGAATGGACAGGGGATAACACTGAAGCTTTCTTT	CASSEWTGDNTEAFF
.	TRBD2	TRBJ2-5	TRBV20-1	TGCAGTGCTAGTGCGCTAGCGGGAGGGCCGGGAGAGACCCAGTACTTC	CSASALAGGPGETQYF
.	.	TRBJ1-1	TRBV20-1	TGCAGTGCTAGTTCCCCCCCTCACACTGAAGCTTTCTTT	CSASSPPHTEAFF
.	.	TRBJ1-1	TRBV30	TGTGCCTGGAGTCGTACAGGGTTTGAAGCTTTCTTT	CAWSRTGFEAFF
once	.	TRBJ2-7	TRBV5-1	TGCGCCAGCAGCCCCATAACCCCGCCAGGCTCCTACGAGCAGTACTTC	CASSPITPPGSYEQYF
.	.	TRBJ2-1	TRBV11-2	TGTGCCAGCAGCTTAGACAACTACAATGAGCAGTTCTTC	CASSLDNYNEQFF
.	.	TRBJ1-1	TRBV6-6	TGTGCCAGCAGTTGGTCCCCGGCGGACACTGAAGCTTTCTTT	CASSWSPADTEAFF
.	.	TRBJ1-1	TRBV19	TGTGCCAGTAGTATAGCGGCAGGACTTGAAGCTTTCTTT	CASSIAAGLEAFF
.	TRBD1	TRBJ2-5	TRBV19	TGTGCCAGTAGTTGGGACAGCGAAGAGACCCAGTACTTC	CASSWDSEETQYF
.	TRBD2	TRBJ2-1	TRBV6-5	TGTGCCAGCAGTTACACGGCGGGAGGATCCTACAATGAGCAGTTCTTC	CASSYTAGGSYNEQFF
.	.	TRBJ2-1	TRBV3-1/TRBV3-2	TGTGCCAGCAGCCAAGAGTGGGGGGACTCTCTTGGGGAGCAGTTCTTC	CASSQEWGDSLGEQFF
many	TRBD1	TRBJ2-3	TRBV2	TGTGCCAGCAGTCAAGACAGGGGGAAGACAGATACGCAGTATTTT	CASSQDRGKTDTQYF
.	TRBD1	TRBJ1-2	TRBV13	TGTGCCAGCAGTCAGGGGGGTAACTATGGCTACACCTTC	CASSQGGNYGYTF
once	TRBD2	TRBJ2-7	TRBV19	TGTGCCAGTAGTACCTGGGGAGGGAGGGCCTACGAGCAGTACTTC	CASSTWGGRAYEQYF
.	.	TRBJ1-1	TRBV7-9	TGTGCCAGCAGCCCTAGGGGTGGGGTGTCTGAAGCTTTCTTT	CASSPRGGVSEAFF
.	.	TRBJ1-1	TRBV19	TGTGCCAGTAGCCAAGTAGGGGCTCGAAACACTGAAGCTTTCTTT	CASSQVGARNTEAFF
.	TRBD1	TRBJ1-1	TRBV6-1	TGTGCCAGCAGTGACCGGGACAGGGAAGGCACTGAAGCTTTCTTT	CASSDRDREGTEAFF
.	.	TRBJ1-1	TRBV4-1	TGCGCCAGCAGCCAAGAAGCGGTTACCCTCAGGAACACTGAAGCTTTCTTT	CASSQEAVTLRNTEAFF
.	TRBD2	TRBJ2-1	TRBV7-8	TGTGCCAGCAGCTTATACCCAACTAGCGGGGTAAACAATGAGCAGTTCTTC	CASSLYPTSGVNNEQFF
.	TRBD1	TRBJ1-4	TRBV4-1	TGCGCCAGTTCTCTTCTAACCGGGACAGCAGCAACTAATGAAAAACTGTTTTTT	CASSLLTGTAATNEKLFF
.	.	TRBJ1-2	TRBV12-3/TRBV12-4	TGTGCCAGCAGTCCCCAGGGAAATGGCTACACCTTC	CASSPQGNGYTF
.	.	TRBJ1-2	TRBV6-5	TGTGCCAGCAGTTACTTGCAGGGCTATGGCTACACCTTC	CASSYLQGYGYTF
.	.	TRBJ1-1	TRBV3-1/TRBV3-2	TGTGCCAGCAGCCAAGGCGGGGCACTCGCGATCGCTGAAGCTTTCTTT	CASSQGGALAIAEAFF
.	TRBD1	TRBJ1-2	TRBV27	TGTGCCAGCAGTTTATCGACAGGGGGCGTGGGCTACACCTTC	CASSLSTGGVGYTF
.	TRBD2	TRBJ2-3	TRBV4-2	TGTGCCAGCAGCCAATCCGTGGGGCTAGCGGGGGCAGTAATAAATACGCAGTATTTT	CASSQSVGLAGAVINTQYF
.	TRBD1	TRBJ1-5	TRBV4-1	TGCGCCAGCAGCCAAGACCCAGGGGGTCCTAATCAGCCCCAGCATTTT	CASSQDPGGPNQPQHF
.	TRBD2	TRBJ2-7	TRBV5-3	TGTGCCAGAAGCTTGGGGCTAGCGGGAGACGAGCAGTACTTC	CARSLGLAGDEQYF
.	TRBD1	TRBJ2-3	TRBV11-3	TGTGCCAGCAGCACCGGGGACAGCTCCATCACAGATACGCAGTATTTT	CASSTGDSSITDTQYF
few	TRBD2	TRBJ2-7	TRBV5-4	TGTGCCAGCAGCTGGACTAGCGGGAGTTATTACGAGCAGTACTTC	CASSWTSGSYYEQYF
.	TRBD1	TRBJ1-1	TRBV5-1	TGCGCCAGCAGCTTGTCACCCCCGGGACAGGGGACTGAAGCTTTCTTT	CASSLSPPGQGTEAFF
.	TRBD1	TRBJ1-4	TRBV6-5	TGTGCCAGCAATCCGACAGGGGCGACGGATGAAAAACTGTTTTTT	CASNPTGATDEKLFF
few	TRBD1	TRBJ1-3	TRBV5-1	TGCGCCAGCAGCTCACAGGGGGTTAACTTGGGGTCTGGAAACACCATATATTTT	CASSSQGVNLGSGNTIYF
.	.	TRBJ2-7	TRBV5-1	TGCGCCAGCAGCCCTTATCGGAGAGAGGACGAGCAGTACTTC	CASSPYRREDEQYF
.	.	TRBJ2-5	TRBV12-3/TRBV12-4	TGTGCCAGCAGTCGCACAGGAGGGCCCCAGTACTTC	CASSRTGGPQYF